Listed here are 30 T cell receptor beta chains from one sample, sequenced in a study of blood T cell repertoires in COVID-19. Produced via immunoSEQ multiplex PCR; TCRdb's table is partial and in-frame only. The table has under 200,000 clones, 85% to 90% seen once. Sequences were obtained from peripheral blood. These receptors all come from a woman of 80 years or more in a cohort sampled during active or convalescent COVID-19.

The rearrangement links TRBV4-1 to TRBJ1-5; D not resolved. The germline V gene has CDR1 MGHRA and CDR2 YSYEKL. This CDR3 has 12 residues. The germline V and J ends were trimmed by 3 bases and 4 bases, with 4 bases remaining between them. CDR3 in DNA: TGCGCCAGCAGCCACCCTAATCAGCCCCAGCATTTT. It codes for CASSHPNQPQHF.

The V and J genes are TRBV28 and TRBJ1-2; TRBD1 agrees at 7 bases. This CDR3 has 16 amino acids. CDR1 and CDR2 from the germline V gene are MDHEN and SYDVKM. V gave up 7 bases and J gave up 1 base; unmatched junction bases: 12. The CDR3: CASNPPTGVVNYGYTF. The CDR3 DNA sequence: TGTGCCAGCAACCCACCAACAGGGGTAGTTAACTATGGCTACACCTTC.

The CDR3 loop reads CATSRELSSYTDTQYF. CDR3 coding DNA: TGTGCCACCAGCAGAGAGTTGTCTAGCTACACAGATACGCAGTATTTT. The V call is TRBV15, the J call TRBJ2-3, with a tentative D call TRBD2 (5 bases). CDR1 is LNHNV and CDR2 is YYDKDF in the germline V gene (reference sequence). The CDR3 is 16 amino acids. Trimming took 0 bases from V and 2 from J, leaving 12 bases between them.

This clone was counted a single time. This rearrangement joins TRBV6-6 to TRBJ2-1; perhaps TRBD2 as D (6 bases). Germline V gene lookup returns CDR1 MNHNY and CDR2 SVGAGI (reference sequence). CDR3 length: 12 residues. V dropped 8 bases and J dropped 8 bases, with 13 bases sitting between them. As DNA, the CDR3 is TGTGCCAGCTCCCGGACTATTCATGAGCAGTTCTTC. Its translation: CASSRTIHEQFF.

The V and J genes are TRBV28 and TRBJ2-7; maybe TRBD2 (5 bases). The ends were cut back, 1 base at V and 2 bases at J, with 12 bases in the middle. This CDR3 spans 15 amino acids. The germline V gene encodes CDR1 MDHEN and CDR2 SYDVKM. This CDR3 is CASSLSRAGTYEQYV. The CDR3 region has the DNA TGTGCCAGCAGTTTATCGAGGGCCGGGACCTACGAGCAGTACGTC.

The chain has TRBV6-5 and TRBJ2-1; maybe TRBD1 (5 bases). The V gene's germline CDR1 is MNHEY and CDR2 SVGAGI. The CDR3 totals 15 residues. The germline V and J ends were trimmed by 7 bases and 7 bases, with 20 bases remaining between them. CDR3 coding DNA: TGTGCCAGCACCACGGGCCTGGGGCGTGGGAATGAGCAGTTCTTC. Translation: CASTTGLGRGNEQFF.

The chain has TRBV10-3 and TRBJ1-2; D might be TRBD1 (5 bases). The germline V and J ends were trimmed by 7 bases and 5 bases, with 11 bases remaining between them. Germline-derived CDR1 and CDR2 are ENHRY and SYGVKD. The CDR3 extends over 12 amino acids. The CDR3 protein is CAIMTESYGYTF. Here the CDR3 DNA reads TGTGCCATCATGACAGAGAGTTATGGCTACACCTTC.

This chain connects TRBV6-6 to TRBJ2-1; the match to TRBD2 covers 7 bases. After removal of 5 bases from V and 0 bases from J, the junction contained 22 bases not matched to a gene. Germline lookup yields CDR1 MNHNY and CDR2 SVGAGI (reference sequence). The CDR3 has 21 residues. CDR3 coding DNA: TGTGCCAGCAGTCCCACTACAGGCGGGAGTACTACTCGGAGCTCCTACAATGAGCAGTTCTTC. Its translation: CASSPTTGGSTTRSSYNEQFF.

The chain joins TRBV2 to TRBJ2-7, with 8 nucleotides matching TRBD1. Trimming took 6 bases from V and 6 from J; bases not matched to a gene: 4. CDR3 length equals 12 residues. Germline values: CDR1 SNHLY, CDR2 FYNNEI. In DNA form, the CDR3 reads TGTGCCAGCAGCGAGGACAGGGTCGAGCAGTACGTC. As protein: CASSEDRVEQYV.

The chain is built from TRBV5-1 and TRBJ2-2; D is undetermined. Trimming removed 0 bases at V and 2 bases at J, with 8 bases between. Germline CDR1 SGHRS, CDR2 YFSETQ. CDR3 length: 15 amino acids. The CDR3 DNA reads TGCGCCAGCAGCTTGGCGCCTAGAAACACCGGGGAGCTGTTTTTT. Protein product: CASSLAPRNTGELFF.

The chain couples TRBV28 to TRBJ1-4; 8 nucleotides match TRBD1. CDR3 length: 17 residues. V was clipped by 6 bases and J by 4 bases; unmatched bases: 13. Germline CDR1 reads MDHEN; CDR2 reads SYDVKM. The CDR3 region is CASRERIAGGINEKLFF. The CDR3 DNA reads TGTGCCAGCAGAGAACGCATCGCAGGGGGCATTAATGAAAAACTGTTTTTT.

This sequence joins TRBV7-9 and TRBJ2-3; tentative D call: TRBD2 (5 bases). Germline V gene sequence: CDR1 SEHNR, CDR2 FQNEAQ (reference sequence). Trimming took 5 bases from V and 3 from J, leaving 9 bases between them. The CDR3 is 13 amino acids. The DNA of the CDR3 is TGTGCCAGCAGCCGGGGTTATACAGATACGCAGTATTTT. It codes for CASSRGYTDTQYF. The variable domain in full, completed from reference TRBV7-9 and TRBJ2-3, reads DTGVSQNPRHKITKRGQNVTFRCDPISEHNRLYWYRQTLGQGPEFLTYFQNEAQLEKSRLLSDRFSAERPKGSFSTLEIQRTEQGDSAMYLCASSRGYTDTQYFGPGTRLTVL.

The V and J genes are TRBV7-9 and TRBJ2-2, with D unresolved. Per the germline V gene, CDR1 is SEHNR and CDR2 is FQNEAQ (reference sequence). The CDR3 is 15 amino acids. Trimming cost V 4 bases and J 0 bases, with 9 bases left between them. As DNA, the CDR3 is TGTGCCAGCAGCTGGGCAGCCACGAACACCGGGGAGCTGTTTTTT. Its translation: CASSWAATNTGELFF.

This clone has just a few counts. The chain combines TRBV4-1 with TRBJ1-2, with D tentatively TRBD1 (5 bases). The germline V gene has CDR1 MGHRA and CDR2 YSYEKL. The ends were cut back, 0 bases at V and 6 bases at J, with 11 bases in the middle. This CDR3 contains 14 residues. The CDR3 reads CASSQDPRAHGYTF. As DNA, the CDR3 is TGCGCCAGCAGCCAAGATCCCAGGGCGCATGGCTACACCTTC.

V and J are TRBV11-2 and TRBJ2-2; 11 bases are a match to TRBD2. The ends lost 4 bases at V and 4 bases at J; junction bases unmatched: 5. The CDR3 covers 16 residues. Germline assignment: CDR1 SGHAT and CDR2 FQNNGV. The CDR3 spells CASSYRTSGFTGELFF. CDR3 DNA: TGTGCCAGCAGCTACCGGACTAGCGGGTTCACCGGGGAGCTGTTTTTT.

The chain uses TRBV5-6 and TRBJ1-3; TRBD1 might be the D (5 bases). The germline gives CDR1 SGHDT, CDR2 YYEEEE. The V end was cut by 5 bases, the J end by 1 base, with 10 bases between. There are 14 residues in the CDR3. CDR3 DNA: TGTGCCAGCAGTCAGCAGGGATCTGGAAACACCATATATTTT. This encodes CASSQQGSGNTIYF. The full variable domain, with the rest looked up from reference TRBV5-6 and TRBJ1-3, is DAGVTQSPTHLIKTRGQQVTLRCSPKSGHDTVSWYQQALGQGPQFIFQYYEEEERQRGNFPDRFSGHQFPNYSSELNVNALLLGDSALYLCASSQQGSGNTIYFGEGSWLTVV.

V and J are TRBV19 and TRBJ1-1; a possible D gene is TRBD1 (6 bases). The CDR3 extends over 14 amino acids. V was trimmed by 1 base and J by 2 bases, leaving 8 bases between them. Germline CDR1 reads LNHDA; CDR2 reads SQIVND (reference sequence). Here the CDR3 reads CASSIGQVNTEAFF. The CDR3 nucleotides read TGTGCCAGTAGTATAGGACAGGTCAACACTGAAGCTTTCTTT.

The chain joins TRBV18 to TRBJ2-1, with D maybe TRBD1 (6 bases). CDR3 length: 14 residues. Looked up from germline, CDR1 is KGHSH and CDR2 is LQKENI. Trimming shortened V by 3 bases and J by 7 bases, and 13 bases separated the two germline ends. The CDR3 nucleotides read TGTGCCAGCTCACCTTACAGGGTACCAAATGAGCAGTTCTTC. As protein: CASSPYRVPNEQFF. The complete variable domain, with remaining parts taken from reference TRBV18 and TRBJ2-1, reads NAGVMQNPRHLVRRRGQEARLRCSPMKGHSHVYWYRQLPEEGLKFMVYLQKENIIDESGMPKERFSAEFPKEGPSILRIQQVVRGDSAAYFCASSPYRVPNEQFFGPGTRLTVL.

V gene TRBV11-2 combines with J gene TRBJ1-2; 9 nucleotides agree with TRBD1. The junction had 9 bases not matched to a gene; V was cut back by 5 bases and J by 5 bases. CDR3 size: 15 residues. Germline loops: CDR1 SGHAT, CDR2 FQNNGV. CDR3 sequence (DNA): TGTGCCAGCAGCACGAACAGGGGGCGGAATTATGGCTACACCTTC. Its protein product is CASSTNRGRNYGYTF.

V and J are TRBV5-1 and TRBJ1-2; D unclear. The germline CDR1 and CDR2 sequences are SGHRS and YFSETQ. V lost 0 bases, J lost 6 bases, and 6 bases lay in between. CDR3 length: 12 residues. The CDR3: CASSLDFDGYTF. CDR3 coding DNA: TGCGCCAGCAGCTTGGATTTCGATGGCTACACCTTC.

The J gene is TRBJ2-6, the V gene TRBV21-1; no DNA check was done on the table's D call, TRBD1. TRBV21-1 is noted as a pseudogene. CDR3 size: 17 residues. CDR3 sequence (DNA): TGTGCCAGCAGGGGTCGGGACAGGGCGCTGGGGGCCAACGTCCTGACTTTC. It yields the protein CASRGRDRALGANVLTF.

The J gene is TRBJ2-4, the V gene TRBV6-5; 9 bases map to TRBD1. CDR1 MNHEY and CDR2 SVGAGI come from the germline V gene. Unmatched junction bases numbered 7, after V lost 7 bases and J lost 6 bases. CDR3 length: 14 residues. CDR3 sequence reads: CASKGTGRTNIQYF. CDR3 DNA: TGTGCCAGCAAGGGGACAGGGCGAACAAACATTCAGTACTTC.

This chain connects TRBV6-4 to TRBJ1-1; tentatively, D is TRBD1 (5 bases). This CDR3 region has 13 residues. Germline lookup yields CDR1 MRHNA and CDR2 SNTAGT. Trimming left V 5 bases short and J 1 base short, with 8 bases between. The CDR3: CASSLDRNTEAFF. CDR3 in DNA: TGTGCCAGCAGTCTCGACAGGAACACTGAAGCTTTCTTT.

V gene TRBV4-1 combines with J gene TRBJ1-2, with 10 bases that match TRBD1. Germline lookup yields CDR1 MGHRA and CDR2 YSYEKL. V was pared by 1 base and J by 5 bases, with 4 bases of the junction left unmatched. The CDR3 totals 15 residues. The CDR3 DNA is TGCGCCAGCAGCCAAGCGACAGGGGGCGCGTATGGCTACACCTTC. It yields the protein CASSQATGGAYGYTF.

This clone is a singleton in its sample. J is TRBJ2-1 and V is TRBV12-5; maybe TRBD2 (5 bases). The CDR3 consists of 14 residues. Germline CDR1 reads LGHNT; CDR2 reads FRNRAP. Trimming left V 1 base short and J 6 bases short, with 10 bases between. The CDR3 loop is CASGLGGLSNEQFF. The CDR3 DNA follows: TGTGCTAGTGGTTTGGGTGGACTGAGCAATGAGCAGTTCTTC.

The V gene is TRBV4-1, the J gene TRBJ1-4; D call uncertain. CDR1 MGHRA and CDR2 YSYEKL come from the germline V gene. The CDR3 is 14 residues long. Trimming took off 1 base at V and 8 bases at J, with 11 bases between the two ends. As DNA, the CDR3 is TGCGCCAGCAGCCAAGTTACCGGGAACGAAAAACTGTTTTTT. Amino acids: CASSQVTGNEKLFF.

This chain links TRBV6-2 or TRBV6-3 with TRBJ1-6; D gene uncertain. This CDR3 has 15 amino acids. CDR1 MNHEY and CDR2 SVGEGT come from the germline V gene. The V end was cut by 0 bases, the J end by 9 bases, with 12 bases between. CDR3 sequence reads: CASSYSREAGSPLHF. The CDR3 coding sequence is TGTGCCAGCAGTTACTCGAGAGAGGCGGGTTCACCCCTCCACTTT.

The rearrangement joins TRBV6-5 to TRBJ2-5; 14 bases are shared with TRBD2. With 7 bases clipped from V and 4 bases from J, the junction kept 5 bases outside the gene matches. The CDR3 is 15 amino acids. The germline CDR1 and CDR2 sequences are MNHEY and SVGAGI. The CDR3 region is CASIGLAGGAETQYF. CDR3 DNA sequence: TGTGCCAGCATTGGACTAGCGGGGGGAGCAGAGACCCAGTACTTC.

This chain links TRBV2 with TRBJ2-5; TRBD2 matches 10 bases. This CDR3 contains 15 residues. V shed 3 bases, J shed 5 bases, and the junction held 6 bases outside the gene matches. Germline V gene lookup returns CDR1 SNHLY and CDR2 FYNNEI. The CDR3: CASSDLALAGETQYF. DNA for the CDR3: TGTGCCAGCAGTGATTTGGCACTAGCGGGGGAGACCCAGTACTTC. The full variable domain, completed using reference TRBV2 and TRBJ2-5, is EPEVTQTPSHQVTQMGQEVILRCVPISNHLYFYWYRQILGQKVEFLVSFYNNEISEKSEIFDDQFSVERPDGSNFTLKIRSTKLEDSAMYFCASSDLALAGETQYFGPGTRLLVL.

The J gene is TRBJ1-2, the V gene TRBV7-9, with D perhaps TRBD1 (6 bases). Trimming removed 5 bases from V and 6 bases from J, with 16 bases in between. The CDR3 is made up of 14 amino acids. Germline CDR1 reads SEHNR; CDR2 reads FQNEAQ (reference sequence). The CDR3, as DNA: TGTGCCAGCAGCGGAGCACAGGGTCGGGATGGCTACACCTTC. This gives the protein CASSGAQGRDGYTF.